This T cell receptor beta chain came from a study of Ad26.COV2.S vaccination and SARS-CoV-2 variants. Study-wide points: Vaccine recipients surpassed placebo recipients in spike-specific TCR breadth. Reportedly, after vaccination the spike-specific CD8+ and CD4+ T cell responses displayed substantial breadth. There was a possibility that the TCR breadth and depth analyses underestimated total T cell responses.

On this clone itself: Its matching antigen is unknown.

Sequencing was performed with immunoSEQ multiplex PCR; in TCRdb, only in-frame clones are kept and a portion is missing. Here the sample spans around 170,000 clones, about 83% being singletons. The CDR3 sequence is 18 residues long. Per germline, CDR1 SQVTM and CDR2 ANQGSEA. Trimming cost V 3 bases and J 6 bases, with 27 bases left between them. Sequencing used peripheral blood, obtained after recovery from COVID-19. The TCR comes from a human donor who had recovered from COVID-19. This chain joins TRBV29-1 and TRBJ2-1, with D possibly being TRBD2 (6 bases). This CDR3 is CSVDPFGGGRPPANEQFF. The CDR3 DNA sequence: TGCAGCGTTGATCCCTTCGGGGGAGGTCGACCCCCGGCCAATGAGCAGTTCTTC.